A single sample gave rise to the 17 T cell receptor beta chains below, sequenced in a study of glioma-infiltrating T cells after dendritic cell vaccination. Using immunoSEQ multiplex PCR, the repertoire was profiled, and TCRdb retains in-frame clones only, with some absent. This table holds about 91,000 clones, approximately 75% found once. Time point: after dendritic cell vaccination, including at tumor progression/relapse. The source was blood, collected after dendritic cell vaccination. These TCRs come from a human donor with glioblastoma.

This clone has more than one count but fewer than ten. V gene TRBV19 combines with J gene TRBJ1-1; D remains ambiguous. CDR3 length: 16 amino acids. Per the germline V gene, CDR1 is LNHDA and CDR2 is SQIVND (reference sequence). Trimming took off 5 bases at V and 0 bases at J, with 16 bases between the two ends. CDR3 DNA sequence: TGTGCCAGTAGTCGAGGCGCGGCACCCATGAACACTGAAGCTTTCTTT. Encoded protein: CASSRGAAPMNTEAFF. The full variable domain, its missing parts supplied by reference TRBV19 and TRBJ1-1, is DGGITQSPKYLFRKEGQNVTLSCEQNLNHDAMYWYRQDPGQGLRLIYYSQIVNDFQKGDIAEGYSVSREKKESFPLTVTSAQKNPTAFYLCASSRGAAPMNTEAFFGQGTRLTVV.

This clone was seen only a few times. The V gene is TRBV5-1, the J gene TRBJ2-7; a possible D gene is TRBD2 (5 bases). Trimming removed 4 bases from V and 1 base from J, with 12 bases in between. This CDR3 spans 14 amino acids. Germline CDR1 SGHRS, CDR2 YFSETQ. This chain's CDR3 is CASSTRTGSYEQYF. The CDR3 nucleotides read TGCGCCAGCAGCACGCGGACGGGATCCTACGAGCAGTACTTC. Filled out from reference TRBV5-1 and TRBJ2-7, the complete variable domain reads KAGVTQTPRYLIKTRGQQVTLSCSPISGHRSVSWYQQTPGQGLQFLFEYFSETQRNKGNFPGRFSGRQFSNSRSEMNVSTLELGDSALYLCASSTRTGSYEQYFGPGTRLTVT.

This clone has just one count. The genes are TRBV6-5 and TRBJ2-1; D gene uncertain. V gave up 10 bases and J gave up 0 bases, with 16 bases separating them. Germline V lookup: CDR1 MNHEY, CDR2 SVGAGI. This CDR3 is 15 amino acids long. CDR3: CATTSPLGSYNEQFF. The CDR3 DNA sequence: TGTGCCACCACAAGTCCCCTAGGCTCCTACAATGAGCAGTTCTTC.

This clone has just a few counts. The chain recombines TRBV5-1 with TRBJ2-7, with TRBD2 as a possible D gene (6 bases). The CDR3 loop spans 14 amino acids. V lost 4 bases to trimming and J lost 2 bases, with 13 bases between them. The germline V gene encodes CDR1 SGHRS and CDR2 YFSETQ. The CDR3 reads CASSRDFQTYEQYF. The CDR3 coding sequence is TGCGCCAGCAGCCGGGACTTCCAAACCTACGAGCAGTACTTC.

The chain couples TRBV4-1 to TRBJ1-2; a weak D match, TRBD1 (6 bases). V dropped 4 bases and J dropped 0 bases, with 27 bases sitting between them. Germline-derived CDR1 and CDR2 are MGHRA and YSYEKL. This CDR3 comprises 20 residues. The CDR3 here is CASSPIRGGPVRLTNYGYTF. DNA for the CDR3: TGCGCCAGCAGCCCGATCCGGGGGGGCCCGGTTCGTCTGACTAACTATGGCTACACCTTC.

The chain links TRBV6-5 to TRBJ1-3; a possible D gene is TRBD1 (5 bases). CDR1 is MNHEY, CDR2 SVGAGI, per germline. The CDR3 runs 15 residues. V was shortened by 2 bases and J by 3 bases, with 11 bases between the two germline ends. The CDR3 loop reads CASSYEQGFGNTIYF. In DNA, the CDR3 is TGTGCCAGCAGTTACGAGCAGGGATTTGGAAACACCATATATTTT.

The genes are TRBV20-1 and TRBJ1-3; D remains unclear. CDR3 length: 11 amino acids. Germline V CDR1 and CDR2: DFQATT, SNEGSKA (reference sequence). V was cut by 6 bases and J by 2 bases, with 5 bases left in between. The CDR3 region is CSAPAGNTIYF. CDR3 bases: TGCAGTGCCCCGGCTGGAAACACCATATATTTT.

This clone was counted a single time. Distinct nucleotide sequences in the sample also encode this CDR3. The chain is built from TRBV7-8 and TRBJ1-5, with TRBD1 matching over 7 bases. Germline trimming cut 1 base from V and 2 bases from J; bases unmatched to any gene: 5. The CDR3 sequence is 16 residues long. Germline loops: CDR1 SGHVS, CDR2 FQNEAQ. DNA for the CDR3: TGTGCCAGCAGCTTAGTAGGGGGCAGGGGCAATCAGCCCCAGCATTTT. This translates into CASSLVGGRGNQPQHF.

The chain recombines TRBV12-5 with TRBJ2-7; 9 positions agree with TRBD1. Germline CDR1 LGHNT, CDR2 FRNRAP. J lost 5 bases, V lost 6 bases, and 14 bases had no gene match. The CDR3 length is 16 residues. CDR3 sequence reads: CASGSLPGQGLNEQYF. CDR3 sequence (DNA): TGTGCTAGTGGGTCGCTACCGGGACAGGGTCTCAACGAGCAGTACTTC.

The genes are TRBV6-5 and TRBJ1-2, with TRBD1 identical over 9 bases. Per germline, CDR1 MNHEY and CDR2 SVGAGI. V shed 2 bases, J shed 8 bases, and the junction held 6 bases outside the gene matches. The CDR3 is 14 amino acids. The CDR3 DNA reads as TGTGCCAGCAGTTACCCCGGGACAGGGATGGGCTACACCTTC. This gives the protein CASSYPGTGMGYTF.

The rearrangement links TRBV6-1 to TRBJ1-2; no reliable D call. V dropped 6 bases and J dropped 8 bases, with 13 bases sitting between them. This CDR3 is 12 amino acids long. CDR1 and CDR2 from the germline V gene are MNHNS and SASEGT. The CDR3 DNA follows: TGTGCCAGCAGCCGGCGAGCGGAGGGCTACACCTTC. Amino acids: CASSRRAEGYTF.

The rearrangement uses TRBV6-5 and TRBJ2-7; tentative D call: TRBD1 (5 bases). Between the trimmed V and J ends, which lost 2 bases and 4 bases, there was a span of 9 bases. Germline CDR1 reads MNHEY; CDR2 reads SVGAGI. The CDR3 has 13 residues. The CDR3 here is CASSYAGKYEQYF. In DNA form, the CDR3 reads TGTGCCAGCAGTTACGCAGGGAAATACGAGCAGTACTTC.

This clone was observed a few times. V usage is TRBV5-6 and J usage is TRBJ1-2; possible D gene TRBD1, 6 bases. Trimming left V 1 base short and J 3 bases short, with 7 bases between. CDR1 SGHDT and CDR2 YYEEEE come from the germline V gene. This CDR3 is built from 13 residues. The CDR3 DNA reads TGTGCCAGCAGCTTGCCAGGGGACTATGGCTACACCTTC. Translating it yields CASSLPGDYGYTF.

The chain has TRBV7-9 and TRBJ1-2, with TRBD1 identical over 11 bases. V gave up 6 bases and J gave up 0 bases; unmatched junction bases: 3. Germline V gene lookup returns CDR1 SEHNR and CDR2 FQNEAQ (reference sequence). The CDR3 is 15 residues long. The CDR3 protein is CASSRGQGANYGYTF. The CDR3, as DNA: TGTGCCAGCAGTCGGGGACAGGGGGCTAACTATGGCTACACCTTC.

The V and J genes are TRBV6-5 and TRBJ1-2, with 7 bases aligning to TRBD1. Germline values: CDR1 MNHEY, CDR2 SVGAGI. The CDR3 spans 15 residues. The junction had 10 bases not matched to a gene; V was cut back by 8 bases and J by 1 base. CDR3 in amino acids: CASSRDSIINYGYTF. DNA of the CDR3: TGTGCCAGCTCCCGGGACAGTATTATTAACTATGGCTACACCTTC.

This chain uses TRBV20-1 with TRBJ2-1, with D uncertain. V lost 3 bases and J 7 bases, leaving 7 bases between the germline ends. Germline assignment: CDR1 DFQATT and CDR2 SNEGSKA (reference sequence). The CDR3 sequence is 11 residues long. The CDR3 region has the DNA TGCAGTGCTAGCCAAGCAAATGAGCAGTTCTTC. Translation: CSASQANEQFF.

The sample holds a few counts of this clone. The genes are TRBV7-6 and TRBJ2-3, with TRBD2 identical over 7 bases. Germline CDR1 and CDR2: SGHVS and FNYEAQ. This CDR3 comprises 15 residues. The junction had 6 bases not matched to a gene; V was cut back by 5 bases and J by 1 base. CDR3 DNA sequence: TGTGCCAGCAGCCCCCGGGACTACCGCACAGATACGCAGTATTTT. It codes for CASSPRDYRTDTQYF.